The present entry profiles one TCR beta chain with its context. Its antigen is currently not known. Base qualities are missing; no much larger clone stands one base away. The data originate from a study of PD-L1 blockade in urothelial cancer (dated by TCRdb to the late 2010s). At the level of the whole study: All patients started therapy in about 2014 and received atezolizumab 1,200 mg intravenously every 3 weeks. Patients had an ECOG performance status of 0 or 1 and had received between 0 and 3 prior chemotherapy regimens. Pretreatment tumor samples, along with matched peripheral blood serially collected before and after atezolizumab treatment, were subjected to TCR sequencing. Progression-free survival longer than 6 months counted as durable clinical benefit, and TCR features were additionally tested against both progression-free and overall survival. The study, an exploratory multi-omic analysis, examined somatic, immune and clinical correlates of response to PD-L1 blockade with atezolizumab in urothelial cancer. Approximately 29 patients had pretreatment blood TCR-seq, 24 had at least one posttreatment blood collection, and 24 had tumor TCR-seq. Roughly 9 patients reached durable clinical benefit, while 20 patients did not. About nine tenths of the roughly 29 patients were identified as males with urothelial cancer of bladder origin, and a prior smoking history was reported by 18 of 29 patients. In the same patients, pretreatment tumors underwent whole exome sequencing and RNA sequencing in addition to TCR sequencing. Blood samples were analyzed at two time points: 3 weeks after treatment start (second dose) and 6 weeks after treatment start. Blood samples yielded a median of roughly 150,000 T cells and more than 80,000 unique TCRs, with median clonality 0.080.

Broader findings and caveats from the paper: Improved progression-free and overall survival was associated with having pretreatment peripheral blood TCR clonality below the median. Small sample size (n ≈ 30) and many exploratory analyses mean the results are intended to be hypothesis-generating. Patients with durable benefit showed greater expansion of tumor-associated TCR clones in peripheral blood 3 weeks after starting treatment (n ≈ 23, p = 0.022).

Synthetic TCR analog templates were spiked into each PCR so that absolute template abundance could be estimated from read counts. TCRbeta CDR3 regions were amplified from genomic DNA with bias-controlled V and J gene primers using the immunoSEQ assay. Sequencing of rearranged TCRbeta segments was performed at approximately 20X coverage. As for the authors' bioinformatics: Sequencing errors were corrected by clustering, and CDR3s were annotated against IMGT so that V, D and J genes could be assigned. Out-of-frame and stop-codon sequences were excluded, and only productive TCRbeta rearrangements were used in downstream analyses. To compute clonality, Shannon entropy was normalized by the log of the number of unique productive sequences and then subtracted from one. Clones differing between time points or between blood and tumor were identified using Fisher's exact test with Benjamini-Hochberg correction, with an adjusted p below 0.01 applied as the threshold. As stored in TCRdb, this immuneACCESS dataset retains in-frame rearrangements with V and J assigned. A fraction of the clones does not appear; measured against another copy, unresolved V genes explain less than half of the discrepancy, and the remainder lacks a known reason. Clone size and V and J calls were adopted from that table, with D and trimming inferred from the DNA. This sample lists over 100,000 clones; approximately 90% were detected once. The ten largest clonotypes hold under 5% of the sample.

The CDR3 runs 14 amino acids, cysteine and phenylalanine included. Kept here is only the CDR3 DNA, which spans 42 bases and is read in frame from base 1. CDR1 is given as SGHTA and CDR2 as FQGNSA, both from the germline V gene. V lost 5 bases and J lost 14 bases, and the count of bases not matched to a germline gene is 12. Sample time point, as interpreted from the label and publication: peripheral blood 6 weeks after treatment start. The cohort included 25 to 35 patients with locally advanced or metastatic urothelial carcinoma who were treated at Memorial Sloan Kettering on a trial protocol. Peripheral blood mononuclear cells were collected pretreatment and during treatment, at between 1 and 8 total time points per patient. The Qiagen DNeasy Blood extraction kit was used to purify genomic DNA from total PBMCs and tumor samples. PBMCs were collected pretreatment and during treatment, and were isolated and stored as previously described.

Here the chain combines TRBV7-2 and TRBJ1-5; TRBD1 agrees with 10 junctional bases. The material was PBMCs, obtained around atezolizumab (anti-PD-L1) treatment. The receptor was isolated from a man aged 60-69 years with urothelial cancer. The CDR3 sequence is CASSPTSGQGGKHF. The DNA reads as follows: TGTGCCAGCAGCCCTACATCAGGACAGGGGGGTAAGCATTTT.